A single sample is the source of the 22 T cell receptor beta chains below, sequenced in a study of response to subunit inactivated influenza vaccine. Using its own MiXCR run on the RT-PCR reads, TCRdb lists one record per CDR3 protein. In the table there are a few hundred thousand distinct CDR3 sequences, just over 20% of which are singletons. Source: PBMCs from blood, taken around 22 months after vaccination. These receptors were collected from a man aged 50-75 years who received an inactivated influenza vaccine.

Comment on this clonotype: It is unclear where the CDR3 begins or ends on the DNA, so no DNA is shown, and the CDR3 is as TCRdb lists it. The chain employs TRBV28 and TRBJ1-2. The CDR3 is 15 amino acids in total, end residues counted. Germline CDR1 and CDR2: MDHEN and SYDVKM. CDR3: CASSLLALSSSGYTF.

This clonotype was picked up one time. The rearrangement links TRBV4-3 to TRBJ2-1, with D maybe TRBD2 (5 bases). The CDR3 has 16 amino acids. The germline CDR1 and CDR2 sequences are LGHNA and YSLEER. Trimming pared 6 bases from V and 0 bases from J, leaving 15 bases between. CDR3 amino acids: CASSRERLISYNEQFF. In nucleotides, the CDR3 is TGCGCCAGCAGTCGGGAAAGGCTTATCTCCTACAATGAGCAGTTCTTC.

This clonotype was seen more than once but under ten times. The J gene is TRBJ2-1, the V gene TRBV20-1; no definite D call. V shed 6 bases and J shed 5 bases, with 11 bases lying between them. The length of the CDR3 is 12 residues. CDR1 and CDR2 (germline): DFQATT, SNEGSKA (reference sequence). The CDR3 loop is CSAPGPHNEQFF. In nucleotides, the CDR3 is TGCAGTGCCCCCGGGCCCCACAATGAGCAGTTCTTC.

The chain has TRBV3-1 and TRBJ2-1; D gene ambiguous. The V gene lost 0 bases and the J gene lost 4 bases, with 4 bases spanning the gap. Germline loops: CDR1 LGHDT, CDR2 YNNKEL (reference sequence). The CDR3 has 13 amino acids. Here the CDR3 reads CASSQDRYNEQFF. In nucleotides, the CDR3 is TGTGCCAGCAGCCAAGACAGATACAATGAGCAGTTCTTC.

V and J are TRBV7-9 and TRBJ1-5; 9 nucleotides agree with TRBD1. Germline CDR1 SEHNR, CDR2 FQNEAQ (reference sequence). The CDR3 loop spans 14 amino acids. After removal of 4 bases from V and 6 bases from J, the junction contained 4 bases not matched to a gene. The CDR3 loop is CASSSTGGFQPQHF. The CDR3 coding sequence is TGTGCCAGCAGCTCCACAGGGGGCTTTCAGCCCCAGCATTTT.

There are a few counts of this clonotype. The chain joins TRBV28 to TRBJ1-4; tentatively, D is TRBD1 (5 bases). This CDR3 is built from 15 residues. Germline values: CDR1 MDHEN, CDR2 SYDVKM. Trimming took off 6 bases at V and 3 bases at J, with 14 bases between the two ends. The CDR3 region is CASRGGAGPNEKLFF. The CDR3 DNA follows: TGTGCCAGCAGGGGAGGGGCAGGGCCTAATGAAAAACTGTTTTTT.

CDR3 protein: CASSIVTSQRSSYNEQFF. CDR3 DNA sequence: TGTGCCAGCAGTATTGTGACTAGCCAAAGGAGCTCCTACAATGAGCAGTTCTTC. The V call is TRBV12-3 or TRBV12-4, the J call TRBJ2-1, with TRBD2 matching 7 bases. After removal of 5 bases from V and 0 bases from J, the junction contained 13 bases not matched to a gene. The CDR3 is made up of 18 amino acids.

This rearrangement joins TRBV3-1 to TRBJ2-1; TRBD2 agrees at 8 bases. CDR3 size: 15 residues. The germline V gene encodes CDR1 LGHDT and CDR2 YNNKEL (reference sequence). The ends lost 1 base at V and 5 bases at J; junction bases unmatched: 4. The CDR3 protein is CASSQVGGGNNEQFF. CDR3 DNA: TGTGCCAGCAGCCAAGTAGGCGGGGGGAACAATGAGCAGTTCTTC.

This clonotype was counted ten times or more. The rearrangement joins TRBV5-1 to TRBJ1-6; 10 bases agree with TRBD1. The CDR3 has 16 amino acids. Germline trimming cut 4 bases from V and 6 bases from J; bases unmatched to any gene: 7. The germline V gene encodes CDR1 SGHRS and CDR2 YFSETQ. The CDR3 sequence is CASSMTGGASNSPLHF. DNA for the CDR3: TGCGCCAGCAGCATGACAGGGGGCGCCTCTAATTCACCCCTCCACTTT. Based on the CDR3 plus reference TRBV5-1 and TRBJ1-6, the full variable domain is KAGVTQTPRYLIKTRGQQVTLSCSPISGHRSVSWYQQTPGQGLQFLFEYFSETQRNKGNFPGRFSGRQFSNSRSEMNVSTLELGDSALYLCASSMTGGASNSPLHFGNGTRLTVT.

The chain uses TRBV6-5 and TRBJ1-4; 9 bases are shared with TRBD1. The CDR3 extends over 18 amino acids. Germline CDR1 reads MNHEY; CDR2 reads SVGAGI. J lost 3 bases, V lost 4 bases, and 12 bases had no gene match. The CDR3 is CASSSTELTGGANEKLFF. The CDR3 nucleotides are TGTGCCAGCAGTTCCACCGAGCTGACAGGGGGGGCTAATGAAAAACTGTTTTTT.

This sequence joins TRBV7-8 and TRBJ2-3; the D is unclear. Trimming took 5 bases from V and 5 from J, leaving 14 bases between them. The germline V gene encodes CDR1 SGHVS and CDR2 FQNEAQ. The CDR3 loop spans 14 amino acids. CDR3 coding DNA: TGTGCCAGCAGCCCAGGTTGGGGAATAGATACGCAGTATTTT. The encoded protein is CASSPGWGIDTQYF.

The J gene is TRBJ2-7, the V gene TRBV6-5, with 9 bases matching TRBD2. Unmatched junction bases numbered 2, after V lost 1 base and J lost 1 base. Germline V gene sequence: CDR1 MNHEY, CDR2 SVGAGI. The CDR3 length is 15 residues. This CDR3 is CASSYLAGESYEQYF. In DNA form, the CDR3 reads TGTGCCAGCAGTTACTTAGCGGGGGAGTCCTACGAGCAGTACTTC.

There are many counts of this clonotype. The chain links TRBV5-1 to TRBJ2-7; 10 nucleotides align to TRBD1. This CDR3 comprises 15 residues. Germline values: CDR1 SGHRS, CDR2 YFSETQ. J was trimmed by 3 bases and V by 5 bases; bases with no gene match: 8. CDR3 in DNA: TGCGCCAGCAGGGCCGGGACAGGGGTTCTCTACGAGCAGTACTTC. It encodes CASRAGTGVLYEQYF.

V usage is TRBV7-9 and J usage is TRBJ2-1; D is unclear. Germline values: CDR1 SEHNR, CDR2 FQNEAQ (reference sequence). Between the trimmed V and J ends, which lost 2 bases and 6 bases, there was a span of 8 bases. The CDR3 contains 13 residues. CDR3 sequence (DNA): TGTGCCAGCAGCTTAAGGCCCCCCAATGAGCAGTTCTTC. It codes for CASSLRPPNEQFF.

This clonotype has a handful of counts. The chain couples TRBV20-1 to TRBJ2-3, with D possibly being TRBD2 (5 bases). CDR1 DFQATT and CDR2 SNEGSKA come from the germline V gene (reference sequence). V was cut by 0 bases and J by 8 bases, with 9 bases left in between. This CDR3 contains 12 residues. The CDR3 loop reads CSARDPLATQYF. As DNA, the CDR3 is TGCAGTGCTAGAGATCCCCTAGCTACGCAGTATTTT.

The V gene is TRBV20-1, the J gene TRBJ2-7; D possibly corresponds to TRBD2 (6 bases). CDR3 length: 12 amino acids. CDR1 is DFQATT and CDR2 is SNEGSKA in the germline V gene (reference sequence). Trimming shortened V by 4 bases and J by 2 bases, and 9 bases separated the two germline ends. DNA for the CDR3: TGCAGTGCTACGGAGGGAGCCTACGAGCAGTACTTC. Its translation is CSATEGAYEQYF.

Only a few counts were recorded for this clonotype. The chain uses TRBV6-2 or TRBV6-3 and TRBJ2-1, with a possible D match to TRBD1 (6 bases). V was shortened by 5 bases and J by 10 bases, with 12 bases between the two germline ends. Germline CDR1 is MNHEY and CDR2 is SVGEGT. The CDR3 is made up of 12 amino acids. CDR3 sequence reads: CASSQQGWEQFF. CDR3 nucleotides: TGTGCCAGCAGTCAACAGGGCTGGGAGCAGTTCTTC.

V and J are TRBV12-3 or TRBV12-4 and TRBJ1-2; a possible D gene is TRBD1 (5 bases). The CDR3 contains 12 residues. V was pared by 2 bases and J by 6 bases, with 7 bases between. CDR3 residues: CASSLQGNGYTF. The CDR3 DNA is TGTGCCAGCAGTTTACAGGGTAATGGCTACACCTTC.

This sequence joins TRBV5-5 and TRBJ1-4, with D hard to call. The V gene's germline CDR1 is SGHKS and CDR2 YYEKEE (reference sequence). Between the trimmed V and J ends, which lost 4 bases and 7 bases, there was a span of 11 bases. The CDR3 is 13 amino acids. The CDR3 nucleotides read TGTGCCAGCAGCGCTGCGTATCGTGAAAAACTGTTTTTT. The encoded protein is CASSAAYREKLFF.

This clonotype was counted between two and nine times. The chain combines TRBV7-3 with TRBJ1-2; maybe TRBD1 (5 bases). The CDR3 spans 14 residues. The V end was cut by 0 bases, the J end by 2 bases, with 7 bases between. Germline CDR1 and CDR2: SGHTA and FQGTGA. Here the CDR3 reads CASSLTKGNYGYTF. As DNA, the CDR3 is TGTGCCAGCAGCTTAACTAAGGGGAACTATGGCTACACCTTC.

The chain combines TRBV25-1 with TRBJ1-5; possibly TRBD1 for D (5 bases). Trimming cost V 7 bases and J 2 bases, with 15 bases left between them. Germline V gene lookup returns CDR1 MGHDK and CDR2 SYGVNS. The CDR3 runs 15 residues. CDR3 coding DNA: TGTGCCAGCACCCCACGGGGCGGAGGCAATCAGCCCCAGCATTTT. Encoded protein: CASTPRGGGNQPQHF.

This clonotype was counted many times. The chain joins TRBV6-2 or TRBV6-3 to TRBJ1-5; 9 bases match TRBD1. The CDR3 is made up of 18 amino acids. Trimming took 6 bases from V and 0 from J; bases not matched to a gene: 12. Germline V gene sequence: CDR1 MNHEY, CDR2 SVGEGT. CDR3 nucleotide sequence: TGTGCCAGCAGACCCCATTCGGGACAGGGCTATAGCAATCAGCCCCAGCATTTT. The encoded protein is CASRPHSGQGYSNQPQHF.